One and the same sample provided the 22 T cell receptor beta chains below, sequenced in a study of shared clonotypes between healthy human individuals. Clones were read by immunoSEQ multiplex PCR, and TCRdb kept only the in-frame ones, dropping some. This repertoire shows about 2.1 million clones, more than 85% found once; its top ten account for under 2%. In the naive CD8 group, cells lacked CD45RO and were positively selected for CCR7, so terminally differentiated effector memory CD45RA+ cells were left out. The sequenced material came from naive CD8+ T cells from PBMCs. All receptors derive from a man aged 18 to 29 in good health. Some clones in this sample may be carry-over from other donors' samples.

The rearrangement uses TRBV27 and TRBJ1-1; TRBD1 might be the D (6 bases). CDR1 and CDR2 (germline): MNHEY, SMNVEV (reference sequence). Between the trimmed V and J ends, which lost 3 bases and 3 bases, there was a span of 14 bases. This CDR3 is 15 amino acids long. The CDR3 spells CASSFLGGSDTEAFF. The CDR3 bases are TGTGCCAGCAGTTTTTTAGGGGGGTCGGACACTGAAGCTTTCTTT.

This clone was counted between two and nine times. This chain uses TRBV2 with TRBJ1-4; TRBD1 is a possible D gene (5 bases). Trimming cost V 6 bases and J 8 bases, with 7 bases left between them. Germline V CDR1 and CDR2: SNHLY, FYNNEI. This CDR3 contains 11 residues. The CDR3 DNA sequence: TGTGCCAGCAGCCGGGACGAAAAACTGTTTTTT. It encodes CASSRDEKLFF.

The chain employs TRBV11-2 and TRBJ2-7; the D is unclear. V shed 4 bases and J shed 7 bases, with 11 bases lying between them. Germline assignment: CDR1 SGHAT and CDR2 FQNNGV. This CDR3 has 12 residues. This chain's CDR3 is CASSSTWGEQYF. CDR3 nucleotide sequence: TGTGCCAGCAGCTCCACTTGGGGAGAGCAGTACTTC.

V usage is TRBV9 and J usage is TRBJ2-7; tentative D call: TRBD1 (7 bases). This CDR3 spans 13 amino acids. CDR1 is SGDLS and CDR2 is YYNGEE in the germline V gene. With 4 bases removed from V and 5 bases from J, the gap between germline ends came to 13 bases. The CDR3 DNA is TGTGCCAGCAGCTACAGGGGAGGCGACGAGCAGTACTTC. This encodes CASSYRGGDEQYF.

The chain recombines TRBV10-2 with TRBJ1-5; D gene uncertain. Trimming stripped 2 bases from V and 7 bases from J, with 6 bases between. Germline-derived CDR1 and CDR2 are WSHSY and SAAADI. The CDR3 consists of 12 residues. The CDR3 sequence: CASSEARQPQHF. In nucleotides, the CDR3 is TGCGCCAGCAGTGAGGCCCGGCAGCCCCAGCATTTT.

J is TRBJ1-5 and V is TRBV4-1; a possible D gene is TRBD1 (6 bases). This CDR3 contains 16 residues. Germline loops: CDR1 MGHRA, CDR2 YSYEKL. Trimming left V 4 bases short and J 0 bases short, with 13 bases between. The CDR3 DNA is TGCGCCAGCAGCCCCAGGGGAGCTGATAGCAATCAGCCCCAGCATTTT. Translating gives CASSPRGADSNQPQHF.

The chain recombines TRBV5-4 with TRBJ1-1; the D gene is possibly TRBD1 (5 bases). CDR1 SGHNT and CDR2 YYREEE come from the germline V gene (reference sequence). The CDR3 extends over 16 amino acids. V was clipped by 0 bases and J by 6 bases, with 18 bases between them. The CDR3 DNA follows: TGTGCCAGCAGCTTGGGGGGCGGGTTGGGGTTGGCTGAAGCTTTCTTT. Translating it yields CASSLGGGLGLAEAFF.

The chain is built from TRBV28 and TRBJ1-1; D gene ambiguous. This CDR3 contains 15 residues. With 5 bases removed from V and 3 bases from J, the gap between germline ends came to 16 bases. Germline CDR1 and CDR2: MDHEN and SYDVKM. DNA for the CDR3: TGTGCCAGCAGTCCCCTCGCCCAGGTTGACACTGAAGCTTTCTTT. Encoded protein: CASSPLAQVDTEAFF.

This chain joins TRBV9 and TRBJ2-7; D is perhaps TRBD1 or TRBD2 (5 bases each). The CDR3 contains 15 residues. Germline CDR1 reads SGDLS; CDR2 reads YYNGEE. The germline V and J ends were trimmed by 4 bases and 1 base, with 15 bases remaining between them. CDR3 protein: CASSPTGTPSYEQYF. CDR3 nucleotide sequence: TGTGCCAGCAGCCCCACTGGGACCCCTTCCTACGAGCAGTACTTC.

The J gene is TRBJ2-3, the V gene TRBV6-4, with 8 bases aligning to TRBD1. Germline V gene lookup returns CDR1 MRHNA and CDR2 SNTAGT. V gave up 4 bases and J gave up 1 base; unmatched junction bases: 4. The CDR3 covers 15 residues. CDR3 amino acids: CASSASTGGTDTQYF. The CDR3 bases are TGTGCCAGCAGTGCTTCGACAGGGGGCACAGATACGCAGTATTTT.

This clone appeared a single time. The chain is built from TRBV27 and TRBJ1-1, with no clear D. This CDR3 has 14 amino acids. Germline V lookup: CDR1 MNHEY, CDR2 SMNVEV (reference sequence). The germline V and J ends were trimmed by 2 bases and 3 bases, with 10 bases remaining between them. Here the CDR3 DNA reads TGTGCCAGCAGTTTAGCAGTAGGATACACTGAAGCTTTCTTT. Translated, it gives CASSLAVGYTEAFF.

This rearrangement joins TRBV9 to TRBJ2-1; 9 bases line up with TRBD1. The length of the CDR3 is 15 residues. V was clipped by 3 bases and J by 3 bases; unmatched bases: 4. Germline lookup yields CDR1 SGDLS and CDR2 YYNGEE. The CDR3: CASSAKDRGYNEQFF. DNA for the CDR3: TGTGCCAGCAGCGCCAAGGACAGGGGCTACAATGAGCAGTTCTTC. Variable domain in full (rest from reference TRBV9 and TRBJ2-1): DSGVTQTPKHLITATGQRVTLRCSPRSGDLSVYWYQQSLDQGLQFLIQYYNGEERAKGNILERFSAQQFPDLHSELNLSSLELGDSALYFCASSAKDRGYNEQFFGPGTRLTVL.

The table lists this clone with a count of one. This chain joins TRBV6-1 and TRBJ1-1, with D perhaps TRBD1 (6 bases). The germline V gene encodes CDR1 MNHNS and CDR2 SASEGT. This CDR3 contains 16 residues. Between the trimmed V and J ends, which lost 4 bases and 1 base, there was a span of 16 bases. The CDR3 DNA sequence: TGTGCCAGCAGTGTCGCAGGGGTCCTGACGAACACTGAAGCTTTCTTT. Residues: CASSVAGVLTNTEAFF.

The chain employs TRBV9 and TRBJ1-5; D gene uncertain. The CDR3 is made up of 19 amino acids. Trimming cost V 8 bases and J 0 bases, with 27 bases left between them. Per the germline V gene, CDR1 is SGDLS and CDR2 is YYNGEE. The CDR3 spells CARNHYFDNLANSNQPQHF. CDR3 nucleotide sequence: TGTGCCAGGAACCACTACTTTGACAATTTGGCGAATAGCAATCAGCCCCAGCATTTT.

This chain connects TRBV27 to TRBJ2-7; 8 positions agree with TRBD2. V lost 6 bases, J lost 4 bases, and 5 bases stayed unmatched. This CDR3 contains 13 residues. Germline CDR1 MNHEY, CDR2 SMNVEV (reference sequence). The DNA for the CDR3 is TGTGCCAGCAGAAGTAGCGGGGATTACGAGCAGTACTTC. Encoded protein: CASRSSGDYEQYF.

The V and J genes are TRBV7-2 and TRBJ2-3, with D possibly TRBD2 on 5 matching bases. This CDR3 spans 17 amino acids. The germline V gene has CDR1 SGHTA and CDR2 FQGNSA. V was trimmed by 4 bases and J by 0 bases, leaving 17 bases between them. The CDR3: CASSYSASEGSTDTQYF. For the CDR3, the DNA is TGTGCCAGCAGCTACTCTGCATCCGAGGGCAGCACAGATACGCAGTATTTT.

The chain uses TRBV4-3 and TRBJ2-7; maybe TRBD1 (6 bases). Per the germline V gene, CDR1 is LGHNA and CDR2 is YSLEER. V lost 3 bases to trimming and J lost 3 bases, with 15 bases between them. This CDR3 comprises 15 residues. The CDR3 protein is CASSQIQGTYYEQYF. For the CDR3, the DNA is TGCGCCAGCAGCCAGATACAGGGAACTTACTACGAGCAGTACTTC.

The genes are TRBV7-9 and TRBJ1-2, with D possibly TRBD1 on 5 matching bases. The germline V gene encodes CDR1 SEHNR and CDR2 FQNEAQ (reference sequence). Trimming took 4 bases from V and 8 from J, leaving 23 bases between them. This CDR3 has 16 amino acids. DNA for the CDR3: TGTGCCAGCAGCTCCCTCCCTCGGGGGGTGGCAAGAGGCTACACCTTC. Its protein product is CASSSLPRGVARGYTF.

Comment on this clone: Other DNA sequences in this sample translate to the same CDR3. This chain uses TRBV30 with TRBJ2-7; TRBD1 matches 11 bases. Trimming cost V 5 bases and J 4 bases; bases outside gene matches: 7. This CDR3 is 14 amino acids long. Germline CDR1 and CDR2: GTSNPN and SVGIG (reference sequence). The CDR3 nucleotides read TGTGCCTGGTCAACCGGGACAGGGGGGTACGAGCAGTACTTC. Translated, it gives CAWSTGTGGYEQYF.

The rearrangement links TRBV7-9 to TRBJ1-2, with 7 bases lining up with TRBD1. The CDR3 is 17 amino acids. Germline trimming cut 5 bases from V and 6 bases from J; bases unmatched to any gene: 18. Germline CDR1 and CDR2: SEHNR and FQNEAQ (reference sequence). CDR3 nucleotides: TGTGCCAGCAGCCCTCCTTTTCGAAATCGGGACAGAGATGGCTACACCTTC. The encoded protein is CASSPPFRNRDRDGYTF.

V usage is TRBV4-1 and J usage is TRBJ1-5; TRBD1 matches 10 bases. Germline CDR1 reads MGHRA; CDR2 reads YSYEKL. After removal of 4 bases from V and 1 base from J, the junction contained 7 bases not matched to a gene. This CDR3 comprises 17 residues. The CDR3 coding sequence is TGCGCCAGCAGCCCCGGACAGGGGGGATCGAGCAATCAGCCCCAGCATTTT. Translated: CASSPGQGGSSNQPQHF.

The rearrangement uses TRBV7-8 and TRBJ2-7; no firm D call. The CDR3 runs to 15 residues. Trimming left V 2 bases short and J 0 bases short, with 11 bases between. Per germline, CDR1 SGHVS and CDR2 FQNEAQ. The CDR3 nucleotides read TGTGCCAGCAGCTTACGGGCAGGCAACTCCTACGAGCAGTACTTC. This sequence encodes CASSLRAGNSYEQYF.